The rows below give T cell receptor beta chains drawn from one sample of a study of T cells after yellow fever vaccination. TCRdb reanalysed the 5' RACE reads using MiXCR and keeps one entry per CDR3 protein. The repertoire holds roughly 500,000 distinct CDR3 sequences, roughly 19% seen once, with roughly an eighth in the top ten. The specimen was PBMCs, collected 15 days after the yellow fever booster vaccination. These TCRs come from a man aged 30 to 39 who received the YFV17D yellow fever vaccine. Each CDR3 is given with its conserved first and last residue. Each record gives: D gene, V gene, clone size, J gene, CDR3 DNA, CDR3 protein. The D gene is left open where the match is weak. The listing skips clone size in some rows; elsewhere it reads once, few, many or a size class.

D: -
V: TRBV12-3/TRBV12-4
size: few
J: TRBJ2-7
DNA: TGTGCCAGCAGTTCCACAGGGACCTTCTACGAGCAGTACTTC
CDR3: CASSSTGTFYEQYF

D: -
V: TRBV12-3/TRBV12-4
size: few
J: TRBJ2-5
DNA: TGTGCCAGCAGTTCTCCGGGTCCAGGGGCAGAGACCCAGTACTTC
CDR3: CASSSPGPGAETQYF

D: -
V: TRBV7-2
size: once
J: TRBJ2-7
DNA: TGTGCCAGCAGCCCTACGGGGGAGCAGTACTTC
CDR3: CASSPTGEQYF

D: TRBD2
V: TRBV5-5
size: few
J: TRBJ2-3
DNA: TGTGCCAGCAGCTCACTAGCGGGAGATTCAAAAGATACGCAGTATTTT
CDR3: CASSSLAGDSKDTQYF

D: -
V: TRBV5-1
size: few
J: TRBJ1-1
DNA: TGCGCCAGCAGCTTGGAGCTGGGCACTGAAGCTTTCTTT
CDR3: CASSLELGTEAFF

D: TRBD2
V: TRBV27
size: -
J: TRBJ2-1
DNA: TGTGCCAGCAGTTTATATGGCACTAGCGTGCTAGAATCAGAGCAGTTCTTC
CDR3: CASSLYGTSVLESEQFF

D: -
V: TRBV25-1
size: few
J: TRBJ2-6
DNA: TGTGCCAGTGACTCTGGGGCCAACGTCCTGACTTTC
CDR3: CASDSGANVLTF

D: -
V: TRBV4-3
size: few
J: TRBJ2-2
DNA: TGCGCCAGCAGCTACAAATTCAGGACCGGGGAGCTGTTTTTT
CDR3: CASSYKFRTGELFF

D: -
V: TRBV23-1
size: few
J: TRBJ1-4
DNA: TGCGCCAGCAGTCTTTGCGAAAAACTGTTTTTT
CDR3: CASSLCEKLFF

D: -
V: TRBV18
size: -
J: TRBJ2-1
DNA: TGTGCCAGCTCCCCATCTGGGGCTGTCTACAATGAGCAGTTCTTC
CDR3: CASSPSGAVYNEQFF

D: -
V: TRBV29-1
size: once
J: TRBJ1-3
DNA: TGCAGCGTTGAAGCCGGAGCCTCTGGAAACACCATATATTTT
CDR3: CSVEAGASGNTIYF

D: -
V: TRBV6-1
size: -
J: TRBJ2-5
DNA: TGTGCCACCCTAGGGGCAGGACGGAGGACCCAGTACTTC
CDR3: CATLGAGRRTQYF

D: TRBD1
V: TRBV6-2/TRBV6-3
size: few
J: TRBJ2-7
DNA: TGTGCCAGCAGCAATACAGCCGGGACAGGGGGCGAGCAGTACTTC
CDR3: CASSNTAGTGGEQYF

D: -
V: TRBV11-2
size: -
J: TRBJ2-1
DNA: TGTGCCAGCCAGGGGAATGAGCAGTTCTTC
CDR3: CASQGNEQFF

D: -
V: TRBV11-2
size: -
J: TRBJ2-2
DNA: TGTGCCAGCAGCTTCAGGGGGGCTAGAGTGAACACCGGGGAGCTGTTTTTT
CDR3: CASSFRGARVNTGELFF

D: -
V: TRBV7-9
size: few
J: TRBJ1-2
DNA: TGTGCCAGCAGCTTAGACGTGGGCTACACCTTC
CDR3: CASSLDVGYTF

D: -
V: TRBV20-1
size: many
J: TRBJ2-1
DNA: TGCAGTGCTGTAGACATCCAAAGGCTCTACAATGAGCAGTTCTTC
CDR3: CSAVDIQRLYNEQFF

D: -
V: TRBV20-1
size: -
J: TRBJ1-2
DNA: TGCAGTGCTAAGGAGGGTCCTGGCTATGGCTACACCTTC
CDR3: CSAKEGPGYGYTF

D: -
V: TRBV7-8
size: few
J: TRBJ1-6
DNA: TGTGCCAGCAGCCCGGGGTGGTCCTATAATTCACCCCTCCACTTT
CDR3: CASSPGWSYNSPLHF

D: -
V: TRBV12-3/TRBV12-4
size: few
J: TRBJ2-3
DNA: TGTGCCAGCAGCCCAGACCACTCGGGCACAGATACGCAGTATTTT
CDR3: CASSPDHSGTDTQYF

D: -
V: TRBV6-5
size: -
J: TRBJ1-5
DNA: TGTGCCAGCAGTTTGACTCAGGGCGGCAATCAGCCCCAGCATTTT
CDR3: CASSLTQGGNQPQHF

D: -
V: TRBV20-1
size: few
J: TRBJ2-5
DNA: TGCAGTGCTAGCGGGAGCGCAGAGACCCAGTACTTC
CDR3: CSASGSAETQYF

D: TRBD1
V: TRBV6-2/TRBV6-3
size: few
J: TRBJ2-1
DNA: TGTGCCAGCAGGGGGATAGGGACAGCTTACAATGAGCAGTTCTTC
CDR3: CASRGIGTAYNEQFF

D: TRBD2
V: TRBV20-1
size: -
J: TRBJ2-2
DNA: TGCAGTGCTATTTCCCCACTAGCGGGAGTCCCGAACACCGGGGAGCTGTTTTTT
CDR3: CSAISPLAGVPNTGELFF

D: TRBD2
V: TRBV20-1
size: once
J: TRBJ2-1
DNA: TGCAGTGCTTCGTCACTAGCGGGCGACATGTACAATGAGCAGTTCTTC
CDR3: CSASSLAGDMYNEQFF

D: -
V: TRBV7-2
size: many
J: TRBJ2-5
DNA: TGTGCCAGCAGCGCCAGGATGGGGGAGACCCAGTACTTC
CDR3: CASSARMGETQYF

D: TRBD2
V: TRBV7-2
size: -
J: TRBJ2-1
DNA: TGTGCCAGCAGCTTGATGGGACGGGGGGGCAATGAGCAGTTCTTC
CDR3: CASSLMGRGGNEQFF

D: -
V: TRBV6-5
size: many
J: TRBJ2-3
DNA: TGTGCCAGCAGCCCCGGAGAGGGAACAGATACGCAGTATTTT
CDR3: CASSPGEGTDTQYF

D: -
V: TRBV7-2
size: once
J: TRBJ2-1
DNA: TGTGCCAGCAGCTATACTAGAATCAACGGTGAGCAGTTCTTC
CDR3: CASSYTRINGEQFF

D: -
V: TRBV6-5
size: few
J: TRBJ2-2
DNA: TGTGCCAGCAGTTCGATTTACAGGACAACCGGGGAGCTGTTTTTT
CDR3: CASSSIYRTTGELFF

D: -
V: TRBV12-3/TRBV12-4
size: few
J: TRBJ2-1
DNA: TGTGCCAGCAGTTTACGGTGGGGAACCCGGAGCTCCTACAATGAGCAGTTCTTC
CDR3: CASSLRWGTRSSYNEQFF

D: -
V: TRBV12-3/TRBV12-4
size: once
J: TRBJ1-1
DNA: TGTGCCAGCAGTTTGGAACGATACTCCCCGAACACTGAAGCTTTCTTT
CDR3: CASSLERYSPNTEAFF

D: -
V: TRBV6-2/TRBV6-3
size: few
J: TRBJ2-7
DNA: TGTGCCAGCAGTTTTAAGGGCAGCTCCTACGAGCAGTACTTC
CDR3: CASSFKGSSYEQYF

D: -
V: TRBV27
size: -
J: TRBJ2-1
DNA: TGTGCCAGCAGGGGTGTCGGCTACAATGAGCAGTTCTTC
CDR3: CASRGVGYNEQFF

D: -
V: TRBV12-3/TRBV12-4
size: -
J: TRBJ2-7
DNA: TGTGCCAGCAGTGGAGAGACAGGACCTTACGAGCAGTACTTC
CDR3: CASSGETGPYEQYF

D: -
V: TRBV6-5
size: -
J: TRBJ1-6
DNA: TGTGCCAGCAGGCGTGCTAGCTCTTCACCCCTCCACTTT
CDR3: CASRRASSSPLHF

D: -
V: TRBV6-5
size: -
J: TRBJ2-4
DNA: TGTGCCAGCAGTTACGGGGACCTTGGGCAAAACATTCAGTACTTC
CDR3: CASSYGDLGQNIQYF

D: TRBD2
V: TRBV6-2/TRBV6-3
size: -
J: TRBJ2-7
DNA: TGTGCCAGCAGTCGAACGACTAGCGGGAGTTACTACGAGCAGTACTTC
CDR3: CASSRTTSGSYYEQYF

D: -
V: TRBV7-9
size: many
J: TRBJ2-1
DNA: TGTGCCAGCGAGTCGTTCTCCTACAATGAGCAGTTCTTC
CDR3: CASESFSYNEQFF

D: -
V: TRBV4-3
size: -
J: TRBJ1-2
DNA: TGCGCCAGCAGCCAAGAAGTAACTGGGGGCGTTGGTGGCTACACCTTC
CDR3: CASSQEVTGGVGGYTF

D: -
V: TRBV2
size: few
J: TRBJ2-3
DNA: TGTGCCAGCCTCACTAGCCCGGGCACTGAGTACTCAGATACGCAGTATTTT
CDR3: CASLTSPGTEYSDTQYF

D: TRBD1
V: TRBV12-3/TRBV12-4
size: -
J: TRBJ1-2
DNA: TGTGCCAGCAGTCTGTCCGGACAGGGGGTCGATGGCTACACCTTC
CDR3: CASSLSGQGVDGYTF

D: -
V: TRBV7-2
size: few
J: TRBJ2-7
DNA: TGTGCCAGCAGCTTAGGGTTTGGGGCCTGGGACGAGCAGTACTTC
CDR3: CASSLGFGAWDEQYF

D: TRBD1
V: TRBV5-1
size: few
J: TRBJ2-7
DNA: TGCGCCAGCAGCTGGGGACAGAGCTCCTACGAGCAGTACTTC
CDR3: CASSWGQSSYEQYF

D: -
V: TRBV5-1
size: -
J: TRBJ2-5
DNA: TGCGCCAGCAGCTCGGCCGGGAACTATAAAGAGACCCAGTACTTC
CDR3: CASSSAGNYKETQYF

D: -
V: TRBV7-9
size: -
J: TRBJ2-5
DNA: TGTGCCAGCAGCTTAGCGCTCGTCGGTAGGGCGATGGAGACCCAGTACTTC
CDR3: CASSLALVGRAMETQYF

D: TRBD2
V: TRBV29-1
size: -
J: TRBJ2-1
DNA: TGCAGCGTTGAACCTAGCGGGAAATCGTGGGGCAATGAGCAGTTCTTC
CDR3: CSVEPSGKSWGNEQFF

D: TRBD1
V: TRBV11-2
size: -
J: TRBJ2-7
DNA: TGTGCCAGCAGGCCACTGAGGGGGCACTACGAGCAGTACTTC
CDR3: CASRPLRGHYEQYF

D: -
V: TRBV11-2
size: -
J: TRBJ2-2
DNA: TGTGCCAGCAGCCCCCGCCCCCTAGCGAGTAGGAACACCGGGGAGCTGTTTTTT
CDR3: CASSPRPLASRNTGELFF

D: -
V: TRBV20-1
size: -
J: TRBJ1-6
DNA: TGCAGTTGGGGGACATCGAGGGGACCCCTCCACTTT
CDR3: CSWGTSRGPLHF

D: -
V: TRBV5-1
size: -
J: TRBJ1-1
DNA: TGCGCCAGCAGCAAAGTGGGGGGGTCCACTGAAGCTTTCTTT
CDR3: CASSKVGGSTEAFF

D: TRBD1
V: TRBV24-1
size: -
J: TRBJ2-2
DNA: TGTGCCACCAGTGATTTTCGGACAGGGGACACCGGGGAGCTGTTTTTT
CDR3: CATSDFRTGDTGELFF